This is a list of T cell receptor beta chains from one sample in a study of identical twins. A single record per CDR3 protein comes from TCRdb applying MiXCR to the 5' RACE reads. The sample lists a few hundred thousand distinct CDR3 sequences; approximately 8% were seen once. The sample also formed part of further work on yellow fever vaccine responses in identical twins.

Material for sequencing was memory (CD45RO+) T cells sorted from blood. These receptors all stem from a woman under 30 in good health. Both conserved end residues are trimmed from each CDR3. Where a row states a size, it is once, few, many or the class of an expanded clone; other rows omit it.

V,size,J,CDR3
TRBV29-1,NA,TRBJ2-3,SGGRQGDTQY
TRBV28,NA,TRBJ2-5,ASSSRGTQY
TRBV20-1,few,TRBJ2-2,SAPGGPGGELF
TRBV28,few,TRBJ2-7,ASSRDSNYEQY
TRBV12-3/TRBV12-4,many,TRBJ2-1,ASSLNGGQF
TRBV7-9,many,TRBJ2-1,ASSSPGLHSSYNEQF
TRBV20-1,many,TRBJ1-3,STRDSVGNTIY
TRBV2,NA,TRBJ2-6,ASSDPSGANVLT
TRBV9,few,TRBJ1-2,ASKGDSGYT
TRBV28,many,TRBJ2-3,ASTDPGGGPSTDTQY
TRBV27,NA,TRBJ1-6,ASTLGQSTSPLH
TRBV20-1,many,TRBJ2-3,SATILGREGAGTDTQY
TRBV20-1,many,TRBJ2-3,SARDPSSILASSTDTQY
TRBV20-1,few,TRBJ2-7,SADRGSSYEQY
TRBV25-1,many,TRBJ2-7,ASSEGPTERSTYEQY
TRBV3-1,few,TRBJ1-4,ASSLQGAGDEKLF
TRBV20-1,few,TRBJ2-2,SANTENTGELF
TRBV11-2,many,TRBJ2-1,ASSPRTTINEQF
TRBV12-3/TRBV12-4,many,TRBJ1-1,ASSFSSNTEAF
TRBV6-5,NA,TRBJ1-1,ASRSANTEAF
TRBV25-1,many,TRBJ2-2,ASSPRTGETGELF
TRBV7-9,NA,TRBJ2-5,ASSWGHGNQETQY
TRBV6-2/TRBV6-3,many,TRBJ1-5,ASSWTGGQPQH
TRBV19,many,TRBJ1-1,ASSDPNTEAF
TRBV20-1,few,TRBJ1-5,SARDLRDSNQPQH
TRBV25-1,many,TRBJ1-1,ASRGVNTEAF
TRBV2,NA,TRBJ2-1,ASSVQGRYNEQF
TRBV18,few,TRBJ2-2,ASSPPASGPGELF
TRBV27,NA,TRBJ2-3,ASRVSDRGSTDTQY
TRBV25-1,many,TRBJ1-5,ASSGRSSNQPQH
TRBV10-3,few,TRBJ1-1,ATVGSTEAF
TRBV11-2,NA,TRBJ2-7,ASSMGRGAYEQY
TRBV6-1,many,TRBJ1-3,ASRRDSRPGNTIY
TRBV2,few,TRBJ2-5,ASSGLAGGETQY
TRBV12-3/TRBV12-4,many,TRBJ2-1,ASTGWTIYNEQF
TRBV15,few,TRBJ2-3,ATSRGTGMPTISDTQY